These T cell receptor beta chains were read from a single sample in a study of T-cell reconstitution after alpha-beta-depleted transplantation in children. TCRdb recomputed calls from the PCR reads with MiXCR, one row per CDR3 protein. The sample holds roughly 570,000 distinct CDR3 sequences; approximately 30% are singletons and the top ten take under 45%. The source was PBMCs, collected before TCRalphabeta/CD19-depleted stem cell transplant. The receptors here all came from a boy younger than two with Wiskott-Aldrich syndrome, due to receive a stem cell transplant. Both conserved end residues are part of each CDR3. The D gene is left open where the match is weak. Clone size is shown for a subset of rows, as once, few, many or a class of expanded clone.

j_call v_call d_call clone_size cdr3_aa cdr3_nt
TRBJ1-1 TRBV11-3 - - CASSFTANTEAFF TGTGCCAGCAGCTTCACAGCGAACACTGAAGCTTTCTTT
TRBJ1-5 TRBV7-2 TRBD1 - CASSLGQGDGNQPQHF TGTGCCAGCAGCTTAGGGCAGGGGGATGGCAATCAGCCCCAGCATTTT
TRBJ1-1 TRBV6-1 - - CASSEAARGHTEAFF TGTGCCAGCAGTGAAGCGGCGAGGGGACACACTGAAGCTTTCTTT
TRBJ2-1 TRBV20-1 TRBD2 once CSAQSQLAGVPNEQFF TGCAGTGCTCAGAGTCAACTAGCGGGAGTTCCGAATGAGCAGTTCTTC
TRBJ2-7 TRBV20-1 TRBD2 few CSAQDLAGDYEQYF TGCAGTGCTCAAGACCTAGCGGGAGACTACGAGCAGTACTTC
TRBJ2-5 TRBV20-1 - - CSATPGGQWETQYF TGCAGTGCTACCCCCGGGGGACAATGGGAGACCCAGTACTTC
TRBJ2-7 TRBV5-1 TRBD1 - CASSLVETGDPEQYF TGCGCCAGCAGCTTGGTCGAGACAGGGGATCCCGAGCAGTACTTC
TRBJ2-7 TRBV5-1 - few CASSFGQHQYEQYF TGCGCCAGCAGCTTTGGACAGCACCAATACGAGCAGTACTTC
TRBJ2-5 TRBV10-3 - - CATTRRDEETQYF TGTGCCACGACCCGACGTGATGAAGAGACCCAGTACTTC
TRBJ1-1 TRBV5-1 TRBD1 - CASSGDRGENEAFF TGCGCCAGCAGCGGGGACAGGGGTGAAAATGAAGCTTTCTTT
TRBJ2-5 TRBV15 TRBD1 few CATSARQGVGETQYF TGTGCCACCAGCGCCCGACAGGGGGTCGGGGAGACCCAGTACTTC
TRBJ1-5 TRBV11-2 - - CASSLDPGEGWGQPQHF TGTGCCAGCAGCTTAGATCCCGGAGAAGGGTGGGGTCAGCCCCAGCATTTT
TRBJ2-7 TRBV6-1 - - CASSGRLVAYEQYF TGTGCCAGCAGTGGAAGACTAGTAGCCTACGAGCAGTACTTC
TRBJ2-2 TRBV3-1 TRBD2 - CASSQRLAANTGELFF TGTGCCAGCAGCCAACGACTAGCGGCGAACACCGGGGAGCTGTTTTTT
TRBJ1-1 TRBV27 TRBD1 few CASSPDRSTEAFF TGTGCCAGCAGTCCGGACAGGAGCACTGAAGCTTTCTTT
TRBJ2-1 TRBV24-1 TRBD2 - CATGASGSNEQFF TGTGCCACCGGGGCTAGCGGTAGTAATGAGCAGTTCTTC
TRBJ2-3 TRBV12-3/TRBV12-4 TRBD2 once CASSFRGSGFRTDTQYF TGTGCCAGCAGTTTTCGCGGGAGCGGGTTTAGGACAGATACGCAGTATTTT